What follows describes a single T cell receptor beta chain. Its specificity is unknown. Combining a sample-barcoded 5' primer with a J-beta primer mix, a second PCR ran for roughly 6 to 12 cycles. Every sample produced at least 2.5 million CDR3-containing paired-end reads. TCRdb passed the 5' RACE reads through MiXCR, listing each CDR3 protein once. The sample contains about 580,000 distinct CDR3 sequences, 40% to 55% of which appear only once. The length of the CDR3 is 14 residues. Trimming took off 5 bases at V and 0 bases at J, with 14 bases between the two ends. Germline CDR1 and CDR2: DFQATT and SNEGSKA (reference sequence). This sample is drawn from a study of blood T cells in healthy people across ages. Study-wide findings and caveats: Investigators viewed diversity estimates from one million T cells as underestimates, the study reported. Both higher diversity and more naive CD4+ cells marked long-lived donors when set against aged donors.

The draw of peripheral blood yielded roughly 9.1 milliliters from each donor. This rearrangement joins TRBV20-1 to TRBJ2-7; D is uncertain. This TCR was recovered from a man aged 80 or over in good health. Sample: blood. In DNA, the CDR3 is TGCAGTGCTCCCCTCGACCCGATCTCCTACGAGCAGTACTTC. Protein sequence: CSAPLDPISYEQYF.